One sample yielded the 3 T cell receptor beta chains listed below, sequenced in a study of CD8+CD57+ T cells in acquired aplastic anemia. The use of genomic DNA as template underpinned the TCR beta VDJ and CDR3 profiling. TCRdb redid the calling of the reads with MiXCR, one entry per CDR3 protein. Among about 130,000 distinct CDR3 sequences, around 41% were seen once, and the ten largest hold more than 7%. Input material: sorted CD4+, CD8+, or CD8+CD57+ T cells (not recorded which) from PBMCs. The receptors originated from a human donor in good health, serving as a control.

This clonotype was counted ten times or more. The V gene is TRBV6-5, the J gene TRBJ1-2, with 9 bases identical to TRBD1. With V trimmed by 5 bases and J by 8 bases, 3 bases remained unmatched. Germline CDR1 is MNHEY and CDR2 is SVGAGI. The CDR3 is made up of 12 amino acids. In DNA, the CDR3 is TGTGCCAGCAGTCAGACAGGGGGAGGCTACACCTTC. Translating it yields CASSQTGGGYTF.

The CDR3 region is CASSQNRDQPQHF. CDR3 nucleotide sequence: TGTGCCAGCAGCCAAAACAGAGATCAGCCCCAGCATTTT. This chain connects TRBV7-6 to TRBJ1-5; D is unclear. V lost 5 bases, J lost 5 bases, and 10 bases lay in between. From germline, CDR1 is SGHVS and CDR2 FNYEAQ. The CDR3 contains 13 residues. Full variable domain (outside the CDR3, taken from reference TRBV7-6 and TRBJ1-5): GAGVSQSPRYKVTKRGQDVALRCDPISGHVSLYWYRQALGQGPEFLTYFNYEAQQDKSGLPNDRFSAERPEGSISTLTIQRTEQRDSAMYRCASSQNRDQPQHFGDGTRLSIL.

The CDR3 reads CATGKDGQAGELFF. The DNA for the CDR3 is TGTGCCACCGGGAAGGACGGACAGGCCGGGGAGCTGTTTTTT. The rearrangement joins TRBV10-3 to TRBJ2-2, with 7 bases lining up with TRBD1. Germline V gene sequence: CDR1 ENHRY, CDR2 SYGVKD. After removal of 10 bases from V and 6 bases from J, the junction contained 11 bases not matched to a gene. This CDR3 is built from 14 residues.